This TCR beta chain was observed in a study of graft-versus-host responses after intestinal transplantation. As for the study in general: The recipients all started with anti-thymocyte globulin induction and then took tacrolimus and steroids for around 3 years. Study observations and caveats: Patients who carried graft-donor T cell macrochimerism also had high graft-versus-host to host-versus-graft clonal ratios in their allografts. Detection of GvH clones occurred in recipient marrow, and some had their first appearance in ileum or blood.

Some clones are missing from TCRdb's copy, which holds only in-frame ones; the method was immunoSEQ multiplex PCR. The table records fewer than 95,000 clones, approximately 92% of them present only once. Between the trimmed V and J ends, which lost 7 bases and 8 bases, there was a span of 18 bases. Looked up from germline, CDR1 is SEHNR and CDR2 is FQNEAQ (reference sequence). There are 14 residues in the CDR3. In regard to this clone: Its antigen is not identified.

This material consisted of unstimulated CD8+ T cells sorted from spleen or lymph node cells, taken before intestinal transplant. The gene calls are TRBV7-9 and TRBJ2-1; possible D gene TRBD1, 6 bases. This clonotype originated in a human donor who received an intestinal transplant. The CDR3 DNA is TGTGCCAGCACCGCAAAGCAGGGGCCGTATGAGCAGTTCTTC. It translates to CASTAKQGPYEQFF.